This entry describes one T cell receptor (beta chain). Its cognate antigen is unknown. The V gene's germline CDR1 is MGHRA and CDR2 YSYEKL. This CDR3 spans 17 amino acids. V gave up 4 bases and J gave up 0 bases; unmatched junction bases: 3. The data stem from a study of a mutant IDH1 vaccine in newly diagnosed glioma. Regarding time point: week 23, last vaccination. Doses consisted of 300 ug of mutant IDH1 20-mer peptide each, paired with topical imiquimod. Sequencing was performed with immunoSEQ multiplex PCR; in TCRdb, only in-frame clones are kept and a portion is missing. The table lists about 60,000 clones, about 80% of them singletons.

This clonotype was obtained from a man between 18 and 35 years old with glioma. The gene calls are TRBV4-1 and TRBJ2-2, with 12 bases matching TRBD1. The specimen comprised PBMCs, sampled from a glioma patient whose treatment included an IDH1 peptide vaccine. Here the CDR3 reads CASSLGTGGSNTGELFF. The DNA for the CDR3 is TGCGCCAGCAGCCTAGGGACAGGGGGCTCGAACACCGGGGAGCTGTTTTTT.